These T cell receptor beta chains were read from a single sample in a study of cytomegalovirus exposure and HLA in healthy donors. Profiling relied on immunoSEQ multiplex PCR, and the TCRdb table lists in-frame clones only, not all of them. The sample contains about 130,000 clones, over 70% of which appear only once. The sequencing input was PBMCs. All receptors come from a man younger than 35 in good health and CMV-seropositive. The CDR3 runs from the conserved cysteine through the conserved F or W. The order of the fields is V gene, CDR3 protein.

TRBV19 CASRALWGAGVNNEQFF
TRBV6-4 CASSDSYRGVGGYTF
TRBV19 CASSIFWGTSGPQETQYF
TRBV11-2 CASSFLRGGAGETQYF
TRBV12-5 CASGLVNWGAEPNPNYGYTF
TRBV10-3 CAIMDRGDKNTEAFF
TRBV4-3 CASSQAQAGEQFF
TRBV19 CASSIAGGNTEAFF
TRBV2 CASSVFPSAGTYPYEQYF
TRBV5-1 CASSLWTGGYNEQFF
TRBV6-6 CASLGQPYEQYF
TRBV4-3 CASSQNSGWDTGELFF
TRBV6-4 CASRLQGDTGELFF
TRBV5-1 CASSAGGNTGELFF
TRBV12-5 CASGLAERESYEQYF
TRBV19 CASSISGPQETQYF
TRBV7-2 CASSLSRGHEAFF
TRBV4-1 CASTETSGDYEQYF
TRBV4-1 CASSQGLAGAGAKNIQYF
TRBV14 CASSQETGSGANVLTF
TRBV4-3 CASSQDRGQGAYGYTF
TRBV21-1 CASSKNGDLDSGANVLTF
TRBV10-2 CASSEGRGRGKNIQYF
TRBV11-2 CASSLDLPGFGNTIYF
TRBV5-4 CASSPGSGTGNTEAFF
TRBV9 CASSASGNTIYF
TRBV6-1 CASSLRGSEQFF
TRBV6-5 CASSGVAGSSYEQYF
TRBV4-1 CASSQAGREGTYNEQFF
TRBV30 CAWRDRGFSLSLSGNTIYF
TRBV2 CASRGDRTSYEQYF
TRBV7-6 CASSWAGGSQPQHF
TRBV5-1 CASSLTLSSFANEQFF
TRBV6-5 CASANRDGPTEAFF
TRBV25-1 CASSGAGLETQYF
TRBV6-5 CASGPEGATNEKLFF
TRBV19 CASSGTTGSETQYF
TRBV9 CASSPQVSLYNEQFF